This T cell receptor beta chain was sequenced during a study of regulatory and conventional T cells in RAG deficiency. Genomic DNA came from blood conventional CD4+ T cells gated CD25-low CD127-high. Study outcomes and limitations: Patient subsets had shorter CDR3s; Omenn Treg-Tconv overlap exceeded 80%. Treg unique TCR beta sequences were approximately 100-fold fewer in Omenn syndrome and CID/AS patients than controls. Control T-cell subsets had markedly higher Shannon entropy and lower Simpson indices than RAG-deficient patients.

The germline V gene encodes CDR1 ENHRY and CDR2 SYGVKD. The CDR3 consists of 15 residues. Trimming took 2 bases from V and 5 from J; bases not matched to a gene: 9. Points on this clone: What it binds is not known.

TCRdb's table, derived via immunoSEQ multiplex PCR, lists solely in-frame clones and lacks some. The top ten hold about 0.17% of the sample, which has roughly 29,000 clones, nearly 95% seen once. Separately, the same data were catalogued under a study of regulatory T cells. From that paper: Amplification used 52 TRBV primers and 13 TRBJ primers. Patient repertoires had restricted TRB V-J pairs and skewed V and J usage, most in Tregs.

This receptor was obtained from a human donor in good health. Sequenced input: CD25- CD4+ T cells sorted from blood. This chain joins TRBV10-3 and TRBJ2-7; 7 positions match TRBD1. CDR3 residues: CAISEPRQGWHEQYF. The CDR3 DNA follows: TGTGCCATCAGTGAGCCAAGACAGGGCTGGCACGAGCAGTACTTC.